What follows describes a single TCR beta chain. The data were obtained in a study of blood T cell repertoires in COVID-19. Profiled with immunoSEQ multiplex PCR; TCRdb holds only in-frame clones, not every one. The table lists some 260,000 clones, approximately 90% of them singletons. Germline CDR1 reads MNHNY; CDR2 reads SVGAGI (reference sequence). CDR3 length: 16 residues. J gave up 5 bases and V 2 bases, and 12 bases lay outside the gene matches. The sample was PBMCs or T cells enriched from blood (not recorded which). The J gene is TRBJ2-7, the V gene TRBV6-6; 7 nucleotides match TRBD2. This clonotype originated in a middle-aged man who had recovered from COVID-19. The CDR3 DNA follows: TGTGCCAGCAGTTACGCGTTGGCAGGGAGGGACCACGAGCAGTACTTC. It yields the protein CASSYALAGRDHEQYF.